This T cell receptor beta chain was profiled in a study of CD8+CD57+ T cells in acquired aplastic anemia. Profiles of TCR beta VDJ and CDR3 were generated from a genomic DNA template. TCRdb passed the reads through MiXCR, listing each CDR3 protein once. The table includes 180,000 or so distinct CDR3 sequences, less than 60% detected once. Previously, flow cytometry had revealed CD8+CD57+ cell expansion in the patients chosen for sequencing. Therapy had not been given to patients before blood sampling. General study points: Roughly 27 shared CD8+ CDR3s appeared highly expressed within patients' immunodominant clones.

Points on this clonotype: The target antigen is unknown.

V was clipped by 0 bases and J by 6 bases, with 10 bases between them. This CDR3 spans 15 amino acids. Germline CDR1 and CDR2: SGDLS and YYNGEE. The sequenced material came from sorted CD4+, CD8+, or CD8+CD57+ T cells (not recorded which) from PBMCs. The sequence came from a human donor with aplastic anemia. The V call is TRBV9, the J call TRBJ1-6; maybe TRBD1 (5 bases). The CDR3 coding sequence is TGTGCCAGCAGCGTAGGCAGGGTTGGTAATTCACCCCTCCACTTT. Translation gives CASSVGRVGNSPLHF.